Listed below are T cell receptor beta chains from one sample, sequenced in a study of OX40 agonist ivuxolimab in advanced cancers. The table came from immunoSEQ multiplex PCR; TCRdb's copy has only in-frame clones and leaves some out. Of 50,000 to 70,000 clones listed, 93% are singletons. Sequencing used CD4+ or CD8+ T cells sorted from blood, obtained in a trial of the OX40 agonist ivuxolimab. These receptors were obtained from an adult with an advanced solid tumor such as melanoma, head and neck, liver or kidney cancer. Both conserved end residues are part of each CDR3. Fields, in order: clone size, D gene, V gene, J gene, CDR3 DNA, CDR3 protein. D genes are given only for firm matches. For some rows the clone size is stated as once, few or many, or as a class when expanded; others skip it.

clone size: -
D gene: TRBD1
V gene: TRBV4-3
J gene: TRBJ2-2
CDR3 DNA: TGCGCCAGCAGCCAAGGCAGGGGGCTGAACACCGGGGAGCTGTTTTTT
CDR3 protein: CASSQGRGLNTGELFF

clone size: once
D gene: -
V gene: TRBV19
J gene: TRBJ1-5
CDR3 DNA: TGTGCCAGTAGTATGGCGGGGTTTGGCAATCAGCCCCAGCATTTT
CDR3 protein: CASSMAGFGNQPQHF

clone size: -
D gene: TRBD1
V gene: TRBV28
J gene: TRBJ1-1
CDR3 DNA: TGTGCCAGTCGTTCCCTGCCCGGGACAGCGAAGGTGTTTATCCCTGAAGCTTTCTTT
CDR3 protein: CASRSLPGTAKVFIPEAFF

clone size: -
D gene: TRBD1
V gene: TRBV9
J gene: TRBJ2-3
CDR3 DNA: TGTGCCAGCAGCGACACAGGGGCGATCTTCCCAGATACGCAGTATTTT
CDR3 protein: CASSDTGAIFPDTQYF

clone size: once
D gene: TRBD1
V gene: TRBV19
J gene: TRBJ1-1
CDR3 DNA: TGTGCCAGTAGTCCAGGGACAGGGATGGGAGCTTTCTTT
CDR3 protein: CASSPGTGMGAFF

clone size: -
D gene: -
V gene: TRBV9
J gene: TRBJ2-1
CDR3 DNA: TGTGCCAGCAGCGTAGTTAGTGGTTTCCCGGACCACAATGAGCAGTTCTTC
CDR3 protein: CASSVVSGFPDHNEQFF

clone size: -
D gene: -
V gene: TRBV6-1
J gene: TRBJ2-7
CDR3 DNA: TGTGCCAGCAGTGAAGCGCCCACGGGACCGATAGACGAGCAGTACTTC
CDR3 protein: CASSEAPTGPIDEQYF

clone size: -
D gene: TRBD2
V gene: TRBV7-8
J gene: TRBJ2-7
CDR3 DNA: TGTGCCAGCAGCTCTCCTTGGGGGACTAGCGGGAGATCCTACGAGCAGTACTTC
CDR3 protein: CASSSPWGTSGRSYEQYF

clone size: few
D gene: TRBD2
V gene: TRBV6-1
J gene: TRBJ2-5
CDR3 DNA: TGTGCCAGCAGCCGACTAGCGGGGAACCAAGAGACCCAGTACTTC
CDR3 protein: CASSRLAGNQETQYF

clone size: -
D gene: TRBD2
V gene: TRBV13
J gene: TRBJ2-5
CDR3 DNA: TGTGCCAGCAGCTCCCCGACTAGCGGGGCCACAGAGACCCAGTACTTC
CDR3 protein: CASSSPTSGATETQYF

clone size: -
D gene: TRBD1
V gene: TRBV4-3
J gene: TRBJ2-5
CDR3 DNA: TGCGCCAGCAGCCCGGACAGGGGGCAAGAGACCCAGTACTTC
CDR3 protein: CASSPDRGQETQYF

clone size: -
D gene: -
V gene: TRBV23-1
J gene: TRBJ1-5
CDR3 DNA: TGCGCCAGCAGTCAATCTATGAACGGGGCGGGCTTTCAGCCCCAGCATTTT
CDR3 protein: CASSQSMNGAGFQPQHF

clone size: -
D gene: -
V gene: TRBV6-5
J gene: TRBJ2-6
CDR3 DNA: TGTGCCAGCAGTTACTCTATCTCTGGGGCCAACGTCCTGACTTTC
CDR3 protein: CASSYSISGANVLTF

clone size: -
D gene: -
V gene: TRBV4-3
J gene: TRBJ1-1
CDR3 DNA: TGCGCCAGCAGCCAAGATGGACTATTCGACACTGAAGCTTTCTTT
CDR3 protein: CASSQDGLFDTEAFF

clone size: -
D gene: -
V gene: TRBV15
J gene: TRBJ1-2
CDR3 DNA: TGTGCCACCAGCCGAGGGTCGGACAAGGCCAGTTCCCATGGCTACACCTTC
CDR3 protein: CATSRGSDKASSHGYTF

clone size: -
D gene: TRBD1
V gene: TRBV19
J gene: TRBJ1-2
CDR3 DNA: TGTGCCAGTAGTCCGCTGGGACAGGCACCCGGCTACACCTTC
CDR3 protein: CASSPLGQAPGYTF

clone size: once
D gene: -
V gene: TRBV2
J gene: TRBJ1-2
CDR3 DNA: TGTGCCAGCGGTGCCCCGGGCAGCCATGGCTACACCTTC
CDR3 protein: CASGAPGSHGYTF

clone size: medium-sized
D gene: -
V gene: TRBV13
J gene: TRBJ1-1
CDR3 DNA: TGTGCCAGCAGCTTAGAAGGGATGAACACTGAAGCTTTCTTT
CDR3 protein: CASSLEGMNTEAFF

clone size: once
D gene: -
V gene: TRBV9
J gene: TRBJ1-2
CDR3 DNA: TGTGCCAGCAGCGATAACAGCGTCTTTTATGGCTACACCTTC
CDR3 protein: CASSDNSVFYGYTF

clone size: -
D gene: TRBD2
V gene: TRBV27
J gene: TRBJ2-7
CDR3 DNA: TGTGCCAGCAGTTGGACCCTAGCGGGGGAGCAGTACTTC
CDR3 protein: CASSWTLAGEQYF

clone size: -
D gene: -
V gene: TRBV28
J gene: TRBJ2-7
CDR3 DNA: TGTGCCACCACACGAGTGGATCCCTACGAGCAGTACTTC
CDR3 protein: CATTRVDPYEQYF

clone size: -
D gene: TRBD1
V gene: TRBV29-1
J gene: TRBJ2-7
CDR3 DNA: TGCAGCGCCCCGACAAGGGGGACAGGGGGGGAGCAGTACTTC
CDR3 protein: CSAPTRGTGGEQYF

clone size: -
D gene: -
V gene: TRBV19
J gene: TRBJ1-5
CDR3 DNA: TGTGCCAGTAGTATTAGGGATAGCAATCAGCCCCAGCATTTT
CDR3 protein: CASSIRDSNQPQHF

clone size: -
D gene: TRBD2
V gene: TRBV14
J gene: TRBJ2-7
CDR3 DNA: TGTGCCAGCAGCCAAGACCCCCTAGCGGAGTTCTCCTACGAGCAGTACTTC
CDR3 protein: CASSQDPLAEFSYEQYF

clone size: -
D gene: TRBD2
V gene: TRBV28
J gene: TRBJ2-3
CDR3 DNA: TGTGCCAGCAGCAACCCCACTAGCGGTAGCACAGATACGCAGTATTTT
CDR3 protein: CASSNPTSGSTDTQYF

clone size: -
D gene: TRBD1
V gene: TRBV4-3
J gene: TRBJ2-1
CDR3 DNA: TGCGCCAGCAGCCAAGAGGACAGGAAGGCCTACAATGAGCAGTTCTTC
CDR3 protein: CASSQEDRKAYNEQFF